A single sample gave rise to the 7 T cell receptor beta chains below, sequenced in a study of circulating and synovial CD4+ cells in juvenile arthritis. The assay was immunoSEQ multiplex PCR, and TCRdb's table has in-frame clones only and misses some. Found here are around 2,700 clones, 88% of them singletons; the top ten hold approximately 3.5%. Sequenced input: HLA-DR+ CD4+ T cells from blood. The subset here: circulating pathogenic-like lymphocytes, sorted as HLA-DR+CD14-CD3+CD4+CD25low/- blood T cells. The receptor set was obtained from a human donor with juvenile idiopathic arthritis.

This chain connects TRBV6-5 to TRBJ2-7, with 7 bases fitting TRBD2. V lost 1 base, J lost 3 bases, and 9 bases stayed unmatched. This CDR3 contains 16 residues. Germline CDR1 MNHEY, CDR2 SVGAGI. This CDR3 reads CASSYWSPGGSYEQYF. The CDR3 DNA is TGTGCCAGCAGTTACTGGTCTCCTGGCGGGAGCTACGAGCAGTACTTC.

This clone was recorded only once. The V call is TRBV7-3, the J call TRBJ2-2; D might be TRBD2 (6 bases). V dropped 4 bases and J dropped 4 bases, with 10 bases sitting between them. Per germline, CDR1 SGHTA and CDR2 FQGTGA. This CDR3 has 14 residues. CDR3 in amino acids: CASSSSAGTGELFF. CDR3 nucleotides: TGTGCCAGCAGCTCTAGCGCGGGCACCGGGGAGCTGTTTTTT.

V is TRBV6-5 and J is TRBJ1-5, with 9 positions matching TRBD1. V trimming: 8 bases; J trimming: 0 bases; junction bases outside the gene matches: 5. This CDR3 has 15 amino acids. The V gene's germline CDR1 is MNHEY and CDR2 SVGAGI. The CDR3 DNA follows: TGTGCCAGCCAGGACAGGGGTTTTAGCAATCAGCCCCAGCATTTT. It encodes CASQDRGFSNQPQHF.

The CDR3 DNA reads TGTGCCAGCGCCATGATCGAGCGGGAGGGAACCGGGGAGCTGTTTTTT. Amino acid sequence: CASAMIEREGTGELFF. The chain combines TRBV7-2 with TRBJ2-2, with 10 bases matching TRBD2. V was pared by 8 bases and J by 5 bases, with 11 bases of the junction left unmatched. The CDR3 is 16 residues long. Germline lookup yields CDR1 SGHTA and CDR2 FQGNSA.

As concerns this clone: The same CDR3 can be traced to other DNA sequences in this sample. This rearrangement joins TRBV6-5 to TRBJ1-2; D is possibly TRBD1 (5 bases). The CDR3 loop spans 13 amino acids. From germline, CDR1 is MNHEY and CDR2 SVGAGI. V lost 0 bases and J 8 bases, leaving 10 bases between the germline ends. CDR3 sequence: CASSYSMGGGYTF. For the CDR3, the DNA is TGTGCCAGCAGTTACTCGATGGGGGGGGGCTACACCTTC.

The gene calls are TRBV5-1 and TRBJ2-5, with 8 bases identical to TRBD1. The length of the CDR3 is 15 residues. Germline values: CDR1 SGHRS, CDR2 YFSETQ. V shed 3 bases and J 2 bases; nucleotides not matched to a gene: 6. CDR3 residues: CASSSDRVGQETQYF. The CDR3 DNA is TGCGCCAGCAGCTCGGACAGGGTTGGACAAGAGACCCAGTACTTC.

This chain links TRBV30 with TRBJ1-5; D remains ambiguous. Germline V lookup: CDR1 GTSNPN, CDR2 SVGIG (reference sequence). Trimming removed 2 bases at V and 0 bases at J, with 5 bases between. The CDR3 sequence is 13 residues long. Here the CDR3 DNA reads TGTGCCTGGAGTTCAGTTAGCAATCAGCCCCAGCATTTT. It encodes CAWSSVSNQPQHF.